This TCR beta chain was retrieved from a study of CD8 T cells in Susac syndrome. As regards this clonotype: The antigen remains unidentified.

The CDR3 extends over 19 amino acids. V dropped 3 bases and J dropped 4; count of bases not matched to a gene: 13. CDR1 is SGHDN, CDR2 FVKESK, per germline. RNA, at roughly 0.45 to 1 ug, was reverse transcribed with random hexamers. An immunoSEQ multiplex PCR amplified TCR beta CDR3 over 54 Vbeta and 13 Jbeta. TCRdb independently ran MiXCR on the immunoSEQ multiplex PCR reads; one entry per CDR3 protein. This sample has about 66,000 distinct CDR3 sequences; about 94% occur once, and the top ten carry 0.56%. High-throughput TCR beta sequencing covered peripheral CD8+ and CD4+ T cells. The CD8+ and CD4+ T cells were isolated magnetically using a negative isolation approach, whereas the TEMRA cells were enriched by FACS. Whole-study results and caveats: Regarding the TCR sequencing and HLA analysis, the study admitted that a relatively small number of individuals were involved.

This chain uses TRBV14 with TRBJ2-6, with 9 bases lining up with TRBD2. Sequencing used CD8+ T cells from PBMCs. The source of this sequence is a human donor with multiple sclerosis. In nucleotides, the CDR3 is TGTGCCAGCAGCCACCCCCTCGGGCGGGGGGGCTGGGGGGCCAACGTCCTGACTTTC. It is translated as CASSHPLGRGGWGANVLTF.